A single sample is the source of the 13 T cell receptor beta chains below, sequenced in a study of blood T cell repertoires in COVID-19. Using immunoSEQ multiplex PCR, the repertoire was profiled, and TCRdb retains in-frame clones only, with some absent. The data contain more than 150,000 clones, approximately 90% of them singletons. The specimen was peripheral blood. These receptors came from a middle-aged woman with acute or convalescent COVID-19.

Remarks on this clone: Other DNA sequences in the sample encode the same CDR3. Written as DNA, the CDR3 is TGCGCCAGCAGCTTGTCAGGGGGCACCTACAATGAGCAGTTCTTC. Translating it yields CASSLSGGTYNEQFF. The V gene is TRBV5-1, the J gene TRBJ2-1, with 8 positions matching TRBD1. Germline loops: CDR1 SGHRS, CDR2 YFSETQ. There are 15 residues in the CDR3. Losses at the gene ends were 1 base for V and 2 bases for J; bases not matched to a gene: 2.

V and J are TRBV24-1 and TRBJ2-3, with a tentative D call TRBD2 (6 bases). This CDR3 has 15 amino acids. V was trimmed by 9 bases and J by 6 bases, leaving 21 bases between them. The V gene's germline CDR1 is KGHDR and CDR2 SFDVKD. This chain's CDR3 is CATEAGGALRDTQYF. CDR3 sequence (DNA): TGTGCCACCGAAGCCGGAGGGGCCCTTCGGGATACGCAGTATTTT.

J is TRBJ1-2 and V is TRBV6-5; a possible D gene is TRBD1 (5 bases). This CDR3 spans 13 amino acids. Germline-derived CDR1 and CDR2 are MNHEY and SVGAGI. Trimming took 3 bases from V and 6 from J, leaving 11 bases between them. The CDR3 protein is CASSYAQVDGYTF. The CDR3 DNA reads TGTGCCAGCAGTTATGCACAGGTCGATGGCTACACCTTC.

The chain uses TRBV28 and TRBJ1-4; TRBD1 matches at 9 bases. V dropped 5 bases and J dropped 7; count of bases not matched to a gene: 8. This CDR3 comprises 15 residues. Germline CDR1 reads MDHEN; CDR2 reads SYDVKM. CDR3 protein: CASSGNRGLVEKLFF. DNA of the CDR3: TGTGCCAGCAGTGGGAACAGGGGGCTCGTTGAAAAACTGTTTTTT. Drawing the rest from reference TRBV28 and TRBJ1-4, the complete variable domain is DVKVTQSSRYLVKRTGEKVFLECVQDMDHENMFWYRQDPGLGLRLIYFSYDVKMKEKGDIPEGYSVSREKKERFSLILESASTNQTSMYLCASSGNRGLVEKLFFGSGTQLSVL.

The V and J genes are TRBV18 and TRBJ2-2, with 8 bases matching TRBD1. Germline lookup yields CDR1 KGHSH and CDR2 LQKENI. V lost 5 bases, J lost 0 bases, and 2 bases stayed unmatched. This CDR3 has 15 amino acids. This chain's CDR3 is CASSTGGSNTGELFF. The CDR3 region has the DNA TGTGCCAGCTCAACAGGGGGGTCGAACACCGGGGAGCTGTTTTTT. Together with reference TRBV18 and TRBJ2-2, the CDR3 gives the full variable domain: NAGVMQNPRHLVRRRGQEARLRCSPMKGHSHVYWYRQLPEEGLKFMVYLQKENIIDESGMPKERFSAEFPKEGPSILRIQQVVRGDSAAYFCASSTGGSNTGELFFGEGSRLTVL.

In DNA form, the CDR3 reads TGTGCCAGCAGCTTAGGGGGGAGGACTAGCGACGAGCAGTACTTC. Encoded protein: CASSLGGRTSDEQYF. The chain links TRBV7-2 to TRBJ2-7; 9 nucleotides agree with TRBD2. V lost 1 base, J lost 5 bases, and 6 bases stayed unmatched. CDR1 is SGHTA and CDR2 is FQGNSA in the germline V gene. The CDR3 consists of 15 residues.

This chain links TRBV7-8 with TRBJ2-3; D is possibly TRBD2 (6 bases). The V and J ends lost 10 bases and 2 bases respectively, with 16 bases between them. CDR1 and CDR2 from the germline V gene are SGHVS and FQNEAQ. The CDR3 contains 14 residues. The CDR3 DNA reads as TGTGCCACCCGGCGGGGCGGGTACACAGATACGCAGTATTTT. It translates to CATRRGGYTDTQYF.

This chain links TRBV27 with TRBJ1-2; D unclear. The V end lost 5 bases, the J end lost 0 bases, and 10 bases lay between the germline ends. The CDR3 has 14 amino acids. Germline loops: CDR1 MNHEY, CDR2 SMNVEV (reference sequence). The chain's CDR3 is CASSPNGANYGYTF. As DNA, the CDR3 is TGTGCCAGCAGTCCCAACGGAGCTAACTATGGCTACACCTTC.

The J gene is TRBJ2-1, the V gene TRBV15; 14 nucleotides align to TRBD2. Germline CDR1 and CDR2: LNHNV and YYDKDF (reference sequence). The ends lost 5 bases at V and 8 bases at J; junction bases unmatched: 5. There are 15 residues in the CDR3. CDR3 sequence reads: CATSVTSGGADEQFF. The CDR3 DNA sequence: TGTGCCACCAGCGTGACTAGCGGGGGGGCGGATGAGCAGTTCTTC.

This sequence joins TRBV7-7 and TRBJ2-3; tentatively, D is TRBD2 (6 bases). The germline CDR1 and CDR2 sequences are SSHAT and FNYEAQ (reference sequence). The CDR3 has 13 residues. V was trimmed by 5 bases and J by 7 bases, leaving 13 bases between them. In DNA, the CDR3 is TGTGCCAGCAGCCCGAAACTAGCAAATACGCAGTATTTT. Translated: CASSPKLANTQYF.

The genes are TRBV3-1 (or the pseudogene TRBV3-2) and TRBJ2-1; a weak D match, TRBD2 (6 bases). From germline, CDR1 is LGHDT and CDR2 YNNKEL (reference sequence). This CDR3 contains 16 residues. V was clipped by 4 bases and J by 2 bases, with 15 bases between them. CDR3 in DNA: TGTGCCAGCAGCCCATATTCGGGAGAAACCTACAATGAGCAGTTCTTC. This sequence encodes CASSPYSGETYNEQFF.

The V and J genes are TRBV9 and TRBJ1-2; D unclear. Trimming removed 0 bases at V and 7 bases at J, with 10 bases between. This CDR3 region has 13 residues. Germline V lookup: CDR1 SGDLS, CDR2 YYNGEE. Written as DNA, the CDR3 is TGTGCCAGCAGCGTAGAGGGCGGGTCTGGCTACACCTTC. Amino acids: CASSVEGGSGYTF.

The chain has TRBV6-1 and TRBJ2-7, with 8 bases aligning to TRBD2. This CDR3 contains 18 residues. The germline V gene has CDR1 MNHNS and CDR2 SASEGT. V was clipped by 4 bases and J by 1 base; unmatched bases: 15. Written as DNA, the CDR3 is TGTGCCAGCAGTGGAAATAGTTGGGGCGGGACTAGGTCCTACGAGCAGTACTTC. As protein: CASSGNSWGGTRSYEQYF.